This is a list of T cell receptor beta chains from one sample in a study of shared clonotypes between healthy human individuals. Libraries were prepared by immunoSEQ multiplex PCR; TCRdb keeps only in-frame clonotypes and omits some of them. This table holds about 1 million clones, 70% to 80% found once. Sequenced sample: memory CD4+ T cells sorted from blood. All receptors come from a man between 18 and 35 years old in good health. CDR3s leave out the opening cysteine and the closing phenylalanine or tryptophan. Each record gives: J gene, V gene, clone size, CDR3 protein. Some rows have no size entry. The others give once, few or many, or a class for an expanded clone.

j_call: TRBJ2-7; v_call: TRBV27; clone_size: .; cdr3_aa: ASSYASGRAEQY
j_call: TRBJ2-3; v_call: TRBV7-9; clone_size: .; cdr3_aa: ASSFLAGSTDTQY
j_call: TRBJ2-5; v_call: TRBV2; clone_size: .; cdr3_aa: ASRAGVGETQY
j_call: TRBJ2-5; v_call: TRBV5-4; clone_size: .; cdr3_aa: ASLEAGGRETQY
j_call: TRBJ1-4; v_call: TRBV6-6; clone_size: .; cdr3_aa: ASSNINRGPNEKLF
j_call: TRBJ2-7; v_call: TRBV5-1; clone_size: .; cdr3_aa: ASSRQGIYEQY
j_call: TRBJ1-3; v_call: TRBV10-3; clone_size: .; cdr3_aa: AIGAGSTGNTIY
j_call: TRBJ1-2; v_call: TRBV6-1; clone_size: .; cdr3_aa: ASSEASSYDGYT
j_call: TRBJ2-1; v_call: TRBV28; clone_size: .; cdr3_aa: ASSLRGNEQF
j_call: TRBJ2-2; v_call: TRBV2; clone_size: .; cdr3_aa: ASREVFTGELF
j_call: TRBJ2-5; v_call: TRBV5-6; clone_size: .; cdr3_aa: ASSLGAGPALGTQY
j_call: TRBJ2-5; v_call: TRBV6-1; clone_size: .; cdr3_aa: ASRLTSGSTQY
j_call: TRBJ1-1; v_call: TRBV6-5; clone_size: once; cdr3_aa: ASSTRDGYTEAF
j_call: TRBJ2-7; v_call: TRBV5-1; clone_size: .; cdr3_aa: ASNPPQGREQY
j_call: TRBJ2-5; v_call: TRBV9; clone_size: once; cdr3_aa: ASSVAGTRETQY
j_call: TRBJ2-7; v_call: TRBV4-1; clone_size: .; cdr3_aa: ASSVRLAGALSHEQY
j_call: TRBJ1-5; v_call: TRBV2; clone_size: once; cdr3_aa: ASGWDRVGNQPQH
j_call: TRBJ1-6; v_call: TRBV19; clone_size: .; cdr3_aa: ASSIVLNNSPLH
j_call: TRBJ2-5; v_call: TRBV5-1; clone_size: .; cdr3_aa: ASSPRDRPWTQY
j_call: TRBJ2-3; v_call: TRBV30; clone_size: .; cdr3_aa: AWSGTGSPY
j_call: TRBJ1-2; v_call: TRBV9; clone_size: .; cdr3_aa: ASSVAISYGYT
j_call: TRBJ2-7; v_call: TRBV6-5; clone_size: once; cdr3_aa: ASSYARQGGYEQY
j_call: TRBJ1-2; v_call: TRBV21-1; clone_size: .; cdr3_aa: ASSKGNYGYT
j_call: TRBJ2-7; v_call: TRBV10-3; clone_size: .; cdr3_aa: AISESGGISSYEQY
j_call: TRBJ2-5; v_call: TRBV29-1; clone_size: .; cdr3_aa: SVVRQRVGAETQY
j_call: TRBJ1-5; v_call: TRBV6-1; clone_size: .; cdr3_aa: ASSELTGIHNQPQH
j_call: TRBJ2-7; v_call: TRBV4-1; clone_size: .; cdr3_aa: ASSQFRGAYEQY
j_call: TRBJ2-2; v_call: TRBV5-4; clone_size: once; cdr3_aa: ASSLATTGELF
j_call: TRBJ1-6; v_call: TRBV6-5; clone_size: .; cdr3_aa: ASSLSGAGVVSPLH
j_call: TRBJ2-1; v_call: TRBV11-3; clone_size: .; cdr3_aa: ASSLDHLGLPNEQF
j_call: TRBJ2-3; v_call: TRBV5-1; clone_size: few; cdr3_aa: ASSFLEVQTTDTQY
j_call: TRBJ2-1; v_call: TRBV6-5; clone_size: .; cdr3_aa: ASSRPDRVNEQF
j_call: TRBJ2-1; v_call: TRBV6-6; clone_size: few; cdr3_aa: ASLEGGKYNEQF
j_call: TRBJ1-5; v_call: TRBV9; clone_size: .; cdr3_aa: ASSANQGHQPQH
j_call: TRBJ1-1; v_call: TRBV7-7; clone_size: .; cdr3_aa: ASSLNVNTEAF
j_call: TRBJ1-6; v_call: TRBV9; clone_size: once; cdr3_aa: ASNAAAGHDKSPLH
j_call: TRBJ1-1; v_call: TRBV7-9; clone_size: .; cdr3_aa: ASSPGQGGGWAF
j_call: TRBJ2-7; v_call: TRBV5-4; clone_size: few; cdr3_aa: ASSFYTGLAGVNEQY
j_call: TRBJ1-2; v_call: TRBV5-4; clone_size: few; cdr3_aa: ASSLDREGGYT
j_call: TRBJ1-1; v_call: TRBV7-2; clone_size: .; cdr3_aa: ASSSVGLTGTGAF
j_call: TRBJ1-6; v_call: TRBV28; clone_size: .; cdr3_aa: ASRLGARGNNSPLH
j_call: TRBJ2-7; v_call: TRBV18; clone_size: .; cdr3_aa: ASSPWGTGSYEQY
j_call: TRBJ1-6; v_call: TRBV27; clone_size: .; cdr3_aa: ASSLQASSYNSPLH
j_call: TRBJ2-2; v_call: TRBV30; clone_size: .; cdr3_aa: AWRGGLFETAVPVGELF
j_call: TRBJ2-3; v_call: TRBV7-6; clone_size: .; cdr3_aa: ASSKTGQGLDTQY
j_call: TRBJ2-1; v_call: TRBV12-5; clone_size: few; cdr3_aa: ASGSGPPQGNEQF
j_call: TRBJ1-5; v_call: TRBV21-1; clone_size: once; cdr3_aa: ASSKDRRQGVQPQH
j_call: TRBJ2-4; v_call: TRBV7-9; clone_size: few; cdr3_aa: ASSLGRETDIQY
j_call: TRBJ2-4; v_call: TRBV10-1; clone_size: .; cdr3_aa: ASSEFGEGIQY
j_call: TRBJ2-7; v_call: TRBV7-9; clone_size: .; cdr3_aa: ASSLAGTGYEQY